The T cell receptor beta chain described here comes from a study of OX40 agonist ivuxolimab in advanced cancers. Study-level information: Males comprised 82.7% of the group, whose mean age was approximately 60 years (range roughly 23 to 80).

Profiled with immunoSEQ multiplex PCR; TCRdb holds only in-frame clones, not every one. The top ten hold roughly 10% of the sample, which has roughly 19,000 clones, around 80% seen once. Blood sampling was done at baseline, cycle 4 day 1, and cycle 7 day 1. CDR1 is MGHDK and CDR2 is SYGVNS in the germline V gene. The CDR3 covers 17 residues. With V trimmed by 4 bases and J by 3 bases, 4 bases remained unmatched. The source is an adult with an advanced solid tumor such as melanoma, head and neck, liver or kidney cancer. The rearrangement links TRBV25-1 to TRBJ2-1, with 15 bases lining up with TRBD2. The material sequenced was CD4+ or CD8+ T cells sorted from blood, taken in a trial of the OX40 agonist ivuxolimab. The CDR3 here is CASSGGTSGRSYNEQFF. CDR3 sequence (DNA): TGTGCCAGCAGTGGCGGGACTAGCGGGAGGAGCTACAATGAGCAGTTCTTC.